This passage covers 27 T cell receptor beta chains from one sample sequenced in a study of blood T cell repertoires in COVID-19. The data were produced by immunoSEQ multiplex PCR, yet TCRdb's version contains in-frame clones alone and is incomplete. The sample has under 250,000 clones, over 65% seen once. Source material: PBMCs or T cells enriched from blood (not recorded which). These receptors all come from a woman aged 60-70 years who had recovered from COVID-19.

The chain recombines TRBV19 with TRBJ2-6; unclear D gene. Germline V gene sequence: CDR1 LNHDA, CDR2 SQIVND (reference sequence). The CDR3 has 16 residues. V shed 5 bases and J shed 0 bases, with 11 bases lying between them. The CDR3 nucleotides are TGTGCCAGTAGTGAGGAAGCCCTCTCTGGGGCCAACGTCCTGACTTTC. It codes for CASSEEALSGANVLTF.

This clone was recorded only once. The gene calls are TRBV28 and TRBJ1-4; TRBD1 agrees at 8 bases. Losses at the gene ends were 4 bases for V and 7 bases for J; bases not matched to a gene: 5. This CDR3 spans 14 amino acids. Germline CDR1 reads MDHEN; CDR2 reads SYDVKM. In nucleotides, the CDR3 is TGTGCCAGCAGTTCCGGACAGGGCTCTGAAAAACTGTTTTTT. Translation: CASSSGQGSEKLFF.

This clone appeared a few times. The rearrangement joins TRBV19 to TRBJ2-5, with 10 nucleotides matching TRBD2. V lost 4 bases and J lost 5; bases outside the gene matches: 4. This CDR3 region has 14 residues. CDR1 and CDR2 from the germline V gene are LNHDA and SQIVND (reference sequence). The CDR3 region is CASSTQLAGETQYF. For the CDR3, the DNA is TGTGCCAGTAGTACCCAACTAGCGGGGGAGACCCAGTACTTC.

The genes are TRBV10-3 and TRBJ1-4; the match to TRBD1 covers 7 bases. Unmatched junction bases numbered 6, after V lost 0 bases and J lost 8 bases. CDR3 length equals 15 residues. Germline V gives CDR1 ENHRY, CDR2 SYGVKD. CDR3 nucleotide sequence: TGTGCCATCAGTGAGTCGACAGGGCTGAGGGAAAAACTGTTTTTT. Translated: CAISESTGLREKLFF.

Here the CDR3 DNA reads TGTGCCAGCAGCCCCATAGAGGGACAGGGGTACTACAATGAGCAGTTCTTC. It yields the protein CASSPIEGQGYYNEQFF. The genes are TRBV16 and TRBJ2-1; the match to TRBD1 covers 10 bases. Germline V CDR1 and CDR2: KGHSY, FQNENV. The J segment lost 3 bases and the V segment lost 4 bases, leaving 9 bases of the junction unmatched. The CDR3 loop spans 17 amino acids. Full variable domain (missing parts from reference TRBV16 and TRBJ2-1): GEEVAQTPKHLVRGEGQKAKLYCAPIKGHSYVFWYQQVLKNEFKFLISFQNENVFDETGMPKERFSAKCLPNSPCSLEIQATKLEDSAVYFCASSPIEGQGYYNEQFFGPGTRLTVL.

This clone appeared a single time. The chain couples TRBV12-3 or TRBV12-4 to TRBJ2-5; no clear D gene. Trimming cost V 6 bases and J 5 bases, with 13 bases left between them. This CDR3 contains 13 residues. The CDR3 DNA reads TGTGCCAGCAGACTTGGGCCGCTGGAGACCCAGTACTTC. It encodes CASRLGPLETQYF.

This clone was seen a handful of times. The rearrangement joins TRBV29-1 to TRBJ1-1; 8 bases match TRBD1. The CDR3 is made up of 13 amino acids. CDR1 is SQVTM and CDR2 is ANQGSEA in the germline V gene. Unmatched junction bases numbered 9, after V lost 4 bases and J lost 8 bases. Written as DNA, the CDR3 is TGCAGCGTTGTTAGGCAGGGGGCGAGGGAAGCTTTCTTT. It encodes CSVVRQGAREAFF.

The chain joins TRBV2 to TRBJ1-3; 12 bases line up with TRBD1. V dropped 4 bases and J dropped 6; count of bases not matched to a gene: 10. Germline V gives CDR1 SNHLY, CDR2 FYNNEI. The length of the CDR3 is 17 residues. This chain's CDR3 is CASSGGAGTGGENTIYF. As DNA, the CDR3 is TGTGCCAGCAGTGGGGGAGCCGGGACAGGGGGCGAAAACACCATATATTTT.

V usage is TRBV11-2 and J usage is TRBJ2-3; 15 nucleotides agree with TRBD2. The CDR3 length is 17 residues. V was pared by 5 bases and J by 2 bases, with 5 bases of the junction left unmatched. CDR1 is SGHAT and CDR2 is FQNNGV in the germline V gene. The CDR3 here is CASSPRTSGGATDTQYF. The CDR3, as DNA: TGTGCCAGCAGCCCTAGGACTAGCGGGGGGGCCACAGATACGCAGTATTTT.

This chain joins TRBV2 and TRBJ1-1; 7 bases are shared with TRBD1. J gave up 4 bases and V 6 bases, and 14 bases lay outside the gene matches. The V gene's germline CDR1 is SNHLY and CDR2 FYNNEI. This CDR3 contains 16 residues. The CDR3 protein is CASSGTRGGRGTEAFF. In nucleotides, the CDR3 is TGTGCCAGCAGCGGTACCAGAGGGGGCCGGGGCACTGAAGCTTTCTTT. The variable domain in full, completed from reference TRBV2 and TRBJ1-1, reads EPEVTQTPSHQVTQMGQEVILRCVPISNHLYFYWYRQILGQKVEFLVSFYNNEISEKSEIFDDQFSVERPDGSNFTLKIRSTKLEDSAMYFCASSGTRGGRGTEAFFGQGTRLTVV.

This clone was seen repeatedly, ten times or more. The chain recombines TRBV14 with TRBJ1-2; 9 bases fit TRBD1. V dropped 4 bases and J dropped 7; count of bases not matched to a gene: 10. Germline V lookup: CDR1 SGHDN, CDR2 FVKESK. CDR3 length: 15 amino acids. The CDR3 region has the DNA TGTGCCAGCAGCCCTCGACAGGGGGAGGGCATTGGCTACACCTTC. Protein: CASSPRQGEGIGYTF.

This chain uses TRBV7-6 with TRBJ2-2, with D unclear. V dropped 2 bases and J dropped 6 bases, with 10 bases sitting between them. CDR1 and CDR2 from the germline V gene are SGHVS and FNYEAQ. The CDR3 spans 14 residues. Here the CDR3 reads CASSLIKRAGELFF. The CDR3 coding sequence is TGTGCCAGCAGCTTAATAAAACGGGCCGGGGAGCTGTTTTTT.

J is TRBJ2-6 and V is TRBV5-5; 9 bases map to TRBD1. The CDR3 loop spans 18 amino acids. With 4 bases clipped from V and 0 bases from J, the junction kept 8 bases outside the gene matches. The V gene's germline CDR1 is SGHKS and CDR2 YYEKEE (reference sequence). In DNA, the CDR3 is TGTGCCAGCAGCCCTAGGACAGGGGACCTCTCTGGGGCCAACGTCCTGACTTTC. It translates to CASSPRTGDLSGANVLTF.

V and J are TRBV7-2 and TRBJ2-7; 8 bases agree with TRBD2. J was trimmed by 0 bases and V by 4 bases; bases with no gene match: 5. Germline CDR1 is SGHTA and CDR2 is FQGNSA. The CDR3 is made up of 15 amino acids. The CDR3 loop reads CASSYLAGNSYEQYF. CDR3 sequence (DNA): TGTGCCAGCAGCTACTTAGCGGGGAACTCCTACGAGCAGTACTTC.

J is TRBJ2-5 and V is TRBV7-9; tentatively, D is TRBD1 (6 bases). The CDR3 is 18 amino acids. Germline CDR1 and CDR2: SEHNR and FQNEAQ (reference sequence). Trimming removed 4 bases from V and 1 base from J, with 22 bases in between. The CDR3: CASSSRDGSYRAQETQYF. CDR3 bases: TGTGCCAGCAGCTCCAGAGATGGGTCCTACAGGGCCCAAGAGACCCAGTACTTC.

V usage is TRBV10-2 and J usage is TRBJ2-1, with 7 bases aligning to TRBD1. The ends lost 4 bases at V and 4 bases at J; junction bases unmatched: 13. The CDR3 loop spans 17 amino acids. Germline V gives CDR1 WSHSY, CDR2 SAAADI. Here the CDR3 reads CASSAGTARSHYNEQFF. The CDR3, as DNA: TGCGCCAGCAGTGCGGGGACAGCCCGGTCCCATTACAATGAGCAGTTCTTC.

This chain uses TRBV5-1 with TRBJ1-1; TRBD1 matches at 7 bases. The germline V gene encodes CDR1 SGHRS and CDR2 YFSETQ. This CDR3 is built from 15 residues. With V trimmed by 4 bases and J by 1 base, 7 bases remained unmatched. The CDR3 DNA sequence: TGCGCCAGCAGCGTGGGACAGCTGGGGAACACTGAAGCTTTCTTT. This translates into CASSVGQLGNTEAFF.

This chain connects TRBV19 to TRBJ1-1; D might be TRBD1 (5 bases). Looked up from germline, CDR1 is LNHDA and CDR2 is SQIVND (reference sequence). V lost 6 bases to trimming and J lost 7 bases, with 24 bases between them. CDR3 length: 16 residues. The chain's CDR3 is CASRLSSRGGRDEAFF. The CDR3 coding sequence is TGTGCCAGTAGACTATCCAGCCGCGGGGGTAGGGATGAAGCTTTCTTT.

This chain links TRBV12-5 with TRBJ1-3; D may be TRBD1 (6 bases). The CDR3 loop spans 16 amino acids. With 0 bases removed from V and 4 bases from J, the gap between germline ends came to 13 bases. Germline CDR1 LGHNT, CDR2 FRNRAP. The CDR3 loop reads CASGLVSTGPGNTIYF. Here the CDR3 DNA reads TGTGCTAGTGGTTTGGTATCAACAGGGCCCGGAAACACCATATATTTT.

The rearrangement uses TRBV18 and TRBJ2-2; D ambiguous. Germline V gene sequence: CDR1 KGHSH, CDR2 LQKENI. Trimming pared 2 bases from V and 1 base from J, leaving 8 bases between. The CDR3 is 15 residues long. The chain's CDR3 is CASSPLAVNTGELFF. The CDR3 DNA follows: TGTGCCAGCTCACCATTAGCAGTGAACACCGGGGAGCTGTTTTTT. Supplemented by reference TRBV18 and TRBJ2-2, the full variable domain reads NAGVMQNPRHLVRRRGQEARLRCSPMKGHSHVYWYRQLPEEGLKFMVYLQKENIIDESGMPKERFSAEFPKEGPSILRIQQVVRGDSAAYFCASSPLAVNTGELFFGEGSRLTVL.

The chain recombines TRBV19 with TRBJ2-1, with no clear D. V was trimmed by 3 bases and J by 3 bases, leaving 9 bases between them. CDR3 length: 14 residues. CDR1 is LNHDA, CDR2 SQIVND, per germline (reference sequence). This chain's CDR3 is CASSIRQIYNEQFF. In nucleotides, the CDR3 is TGTGCCAGTAGTATTCGTCAGATCTACAATGAGCAGTTCTTC.

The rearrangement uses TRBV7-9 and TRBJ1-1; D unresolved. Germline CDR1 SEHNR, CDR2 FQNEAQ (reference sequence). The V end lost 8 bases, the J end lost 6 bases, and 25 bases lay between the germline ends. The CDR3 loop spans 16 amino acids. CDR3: CASRPSLDLVFSEAFF. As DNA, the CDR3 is TGTGCCAGCCGGCCTTCGCTCGACTTAGTTTTTTCTGAAGCTTTCTTT.

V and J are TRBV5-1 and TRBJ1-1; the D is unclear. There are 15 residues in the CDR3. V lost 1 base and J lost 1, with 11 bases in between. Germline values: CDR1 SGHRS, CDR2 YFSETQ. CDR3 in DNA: TGCGCCAGCAGCTTGTACGGCGGTGGGAACACTGAAGCTTTCTTT. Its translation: CASSLYGGGNTEAFF.

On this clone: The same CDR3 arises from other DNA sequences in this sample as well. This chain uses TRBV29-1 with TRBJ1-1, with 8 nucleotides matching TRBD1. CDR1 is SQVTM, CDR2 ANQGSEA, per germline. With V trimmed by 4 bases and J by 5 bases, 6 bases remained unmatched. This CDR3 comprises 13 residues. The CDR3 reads CSVGAGGITEAFF. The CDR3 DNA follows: TGCAGCGTTGGAGCAGGGGGCATTACTGAAGCTTTCTTT.

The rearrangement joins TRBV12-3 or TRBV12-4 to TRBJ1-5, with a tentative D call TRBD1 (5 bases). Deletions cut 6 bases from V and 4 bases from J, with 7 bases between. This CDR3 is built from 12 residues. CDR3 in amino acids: CASRGQNQPQHF. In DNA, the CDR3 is TGTGCCAGCAGGGGGCAAAATCAGCCCCAGCATTTT.

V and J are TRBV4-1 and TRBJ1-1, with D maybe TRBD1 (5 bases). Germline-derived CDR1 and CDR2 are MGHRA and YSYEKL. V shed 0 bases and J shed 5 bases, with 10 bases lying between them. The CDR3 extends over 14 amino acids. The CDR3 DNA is TGCGCCAGCAGCCAAGATATGGGGGGGACTGAAGCTTTCTTT. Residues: CASSQDMGGTEAFF.

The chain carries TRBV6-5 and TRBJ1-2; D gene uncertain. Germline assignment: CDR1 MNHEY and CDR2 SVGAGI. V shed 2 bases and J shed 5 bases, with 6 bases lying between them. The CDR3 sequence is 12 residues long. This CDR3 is CASSYGPYGYTF. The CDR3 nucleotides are TGTGCCAGCAGTTACGGGCCATATGGCTACACCTTC.